This TCR beta chain derives from a study of cytotoxic CD8 clonotypes in ibrutinib-treated CLL. CDR1 is LGHNA, CDR2 YNFKEQ, per germline. The CDR3 has 15 residues. V lost 1 base to trimming and J lost 1 base, with 11 bases between them. Only in-frame clones appear in the TCRdb table, and some are missing; sequencing was by immunoSEQ multiplex PCR. The data show tens of thousands of clones, more than 75% seen once. The material sequenced was PBMCs, taken at disease progression, from a patient treated with ibrutinib. The rearrangement uses TRBV4-2 and TRBJ2-7, with no clear D. The source is a human donor with chronic lymphocytic leukemia. The DNA for the CDR3 is TGTGCCAGCAGCCAAGCTAACGGGTTATCCTACGAGCAGTACTTC. This sequence encodes CASSQANGLSYEQYF.